This T cell receptor beta chain was sequenced during a study of T cell repertoires in cytomegalovirus infection. Across the whole study: A matching HLA type, together with CMV infection, was signaled by public TCR beta signatures. General study points: HLA-C-restricted TCR beta clonotypes specific for CMV led the ex vivo response. CMV carriers having the relevant HLA were flagged by cumulative public TCR beta family frequency.

This clonotype was recorded a few times. Its antigen is as yet unknown. The CDR3 covers 14 residues. J was trimmed by 10 bases and V by 3 bases; bases with no gene match: 10. Germline V gene data show CDR1 as MNHEY and CDR2 as SMNVEV (reference sequence). A single record per CDR3 protein comes from TCRdb applying MiXCR to the reads. The sample consists of approximately 500,000 distinct CDR3 sequences, about 26% of them appearing once. The clonotype originates from a human donor in good health (CMV status not recorded). Some clones in this sample may be carry-over from other donors' samples. The sequenced sample consisted of PBMCs. The J gene is TRBJ1-1, the V gene TRBV27, with 8 bases matching TRBD1. The CDR3 nucleotides are TGTGCCAGCAGTTTCTTGACAGGGGAACGGGGAGCTTTCTTT. Translation gives CASSFLTGERGAFF.